This T cell receptor beta chain was found in a study of shared clonotypes between healthy human individuals. Naive CD4+ cells were CD45RA-selected; the remaining cells were memory. This table comes from immunoSEQ multiplex PCR, and its TCRdb copy is limited to in-frame clones, with some not included. Of approximately 980,000 clones listed, less than 85% were seen once; the top ten hold roughly 1.5%. Notes on this clone: The target antigen is unknown.

Regarding the study as a whole: The sharing of approximately 4.6% of naive CD4 clonotypes was seen across several donors. Generally, naive subsets came out with larger estimated richness than memory subsets.

Germline assignment: CDR1 SGHTA and CDR2 FQGNSA. There are 15 residues in the CDR3. Trimming stripped 1 base from V and 1 base from J, with 9 bases between. The sequence derives from a young man in good health. This chain joins TRBV7-2 and TRBJ2-3; D unresolved. The sample taken for sequencing was memory CD4+ T cells sorted from blood. The subset here: CD45RA-negative fraction. CDR3 loop: CASSLEQSRTDTQYF. CDR3 DNA: TGTGCCAGCAGCTTAGAACAGTCCCGCACAGATACGCAGTATTTT.